Sequencing of this TCR beta chain was carried out in a study of shared clonotypes between healthy human individuals. A few counts support this clone. Its antigen remains unidentified. The study, taken as a whole, reports: Relative to memory subsets, naive subsets generally showed larger estimated richness.

Assay runs were performed at deep level. TCRdb's table, derived via immunoSEQ multiplex PCR, lists solely in-frame clones and lacks some. The sample lists 150,000 to 200,000 clones, about 66% occurring once. This CDR3 spans 13 amino acids. CDR1 is MNHNS, CDR2 SASEGT, per germline. V dropped 8 bases and J dropped 5; count of bases not matched to a gene: 8. The rearrangement joins TRBV6-1 to TRBJ2-7, with 8 bases aligning to TRBD2. The TCR was taken from a man between 25 and 39 years old in good health. The sequenced sample consisted of memory CD4+ T cells sorted from blood. Specified subset: CD45RA-negative fraction. CDR3 sequence reads: CASLSGGRHEQYF. CDR3 nucleotides: TGTGCCAGCCTGAGCGGGGGTCGCCACGAGCAGTACTTC.